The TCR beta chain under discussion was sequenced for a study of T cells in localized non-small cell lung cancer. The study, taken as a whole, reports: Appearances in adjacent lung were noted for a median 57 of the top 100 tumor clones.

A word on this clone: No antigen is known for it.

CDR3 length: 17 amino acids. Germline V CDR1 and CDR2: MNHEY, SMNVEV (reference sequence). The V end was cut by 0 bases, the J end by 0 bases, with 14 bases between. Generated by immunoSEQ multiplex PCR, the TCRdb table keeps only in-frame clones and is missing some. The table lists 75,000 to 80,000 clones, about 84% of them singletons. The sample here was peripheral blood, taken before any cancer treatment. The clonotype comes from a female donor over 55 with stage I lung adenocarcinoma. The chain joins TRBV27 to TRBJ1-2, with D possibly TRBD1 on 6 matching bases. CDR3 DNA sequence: TGTGCCAGCAGTTTATCTCTACGGACAGCCTCTAACTATGGCTACACCTTC. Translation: CASSLSLRTASNYGYTF.